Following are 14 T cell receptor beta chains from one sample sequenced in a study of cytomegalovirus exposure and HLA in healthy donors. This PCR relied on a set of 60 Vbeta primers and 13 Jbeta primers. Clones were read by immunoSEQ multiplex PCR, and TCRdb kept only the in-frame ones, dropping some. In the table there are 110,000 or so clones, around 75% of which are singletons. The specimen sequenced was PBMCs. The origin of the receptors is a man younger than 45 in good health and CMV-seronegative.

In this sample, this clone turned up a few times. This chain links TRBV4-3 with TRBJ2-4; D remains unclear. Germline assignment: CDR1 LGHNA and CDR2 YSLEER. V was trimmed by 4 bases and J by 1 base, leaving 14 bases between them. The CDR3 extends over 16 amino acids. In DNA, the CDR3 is TGCGCCAGCAGCCCCGCGGTCAGAGAGGCCAAAAACATTCAGTACTTC. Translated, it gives CASSPAVREAKNIQYF.

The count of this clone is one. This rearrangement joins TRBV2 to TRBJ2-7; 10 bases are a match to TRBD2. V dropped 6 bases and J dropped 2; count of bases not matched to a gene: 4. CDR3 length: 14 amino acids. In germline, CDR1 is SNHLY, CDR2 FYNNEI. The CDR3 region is CASSPSGRTYEQYF. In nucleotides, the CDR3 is TGTGCCAGCAGCCCTAGCGGGAGAACCTACGAGCAGTACTTC.

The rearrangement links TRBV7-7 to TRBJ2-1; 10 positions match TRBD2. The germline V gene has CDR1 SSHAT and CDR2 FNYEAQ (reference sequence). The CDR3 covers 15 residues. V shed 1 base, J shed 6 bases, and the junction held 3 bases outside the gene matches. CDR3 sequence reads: CASSLGTSGFNEQFF. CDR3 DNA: TGTGCCAGCAGCTTAGGGACTAGCGGCTTCAATGAGCAGTTCTTC.

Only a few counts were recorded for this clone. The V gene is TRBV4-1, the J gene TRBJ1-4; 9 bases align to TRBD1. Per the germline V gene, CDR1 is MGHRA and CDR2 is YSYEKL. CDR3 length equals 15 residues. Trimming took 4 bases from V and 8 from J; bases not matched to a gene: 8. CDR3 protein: CASSPLGTGSEKLFF. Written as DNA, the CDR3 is TGCGCCAGCAGCCCACTAGGGACAGGGTCCGAAAAACTGTTTTTT.

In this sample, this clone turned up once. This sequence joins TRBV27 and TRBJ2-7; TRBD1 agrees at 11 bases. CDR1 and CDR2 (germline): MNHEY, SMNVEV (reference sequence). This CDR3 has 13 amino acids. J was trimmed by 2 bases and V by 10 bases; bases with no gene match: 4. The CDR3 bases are TGTGCCACCGGGGACAGGGGGACCTACGAGCAGTACTTC. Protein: CATGDRGTYEQYF.

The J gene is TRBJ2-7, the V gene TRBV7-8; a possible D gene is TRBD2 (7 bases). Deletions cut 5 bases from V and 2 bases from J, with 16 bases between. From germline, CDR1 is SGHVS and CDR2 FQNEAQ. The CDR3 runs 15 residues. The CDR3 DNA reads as TGTGCCAGCAGCCCCCACGGGGGGCCCCCCTACGAGCAGTACTTC. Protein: CASSPHGGPPYEQYF.

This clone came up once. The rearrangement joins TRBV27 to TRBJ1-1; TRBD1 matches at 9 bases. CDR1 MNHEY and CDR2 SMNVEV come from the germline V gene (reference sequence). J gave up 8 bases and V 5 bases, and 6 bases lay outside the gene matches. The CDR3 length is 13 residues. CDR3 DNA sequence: TGTGCCAGCAGTACAGGGGGCCTACGGGAAGCTTTCTTT. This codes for CASSTGGLREAFF.

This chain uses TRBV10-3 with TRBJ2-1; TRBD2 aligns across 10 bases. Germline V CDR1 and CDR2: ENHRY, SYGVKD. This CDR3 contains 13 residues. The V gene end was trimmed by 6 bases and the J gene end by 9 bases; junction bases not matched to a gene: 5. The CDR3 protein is CAIRPGLAPEQFF. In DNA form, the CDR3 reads TGTGCCATCAGGCCGGGACTAGCGCCTGAGCAGTTCTTC.

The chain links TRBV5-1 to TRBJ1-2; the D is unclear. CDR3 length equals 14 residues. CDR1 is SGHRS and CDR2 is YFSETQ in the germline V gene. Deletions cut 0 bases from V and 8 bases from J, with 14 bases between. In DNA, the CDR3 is TGCGCCAGCAGCTTGGAGAGGAGGGCACGGGGCTACACCTTC. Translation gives CASSLERRARGYTF.

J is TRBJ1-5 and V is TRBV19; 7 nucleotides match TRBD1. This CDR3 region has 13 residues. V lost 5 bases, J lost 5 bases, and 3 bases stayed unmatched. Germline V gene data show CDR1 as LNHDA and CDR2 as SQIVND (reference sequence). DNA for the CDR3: TGTGCCAGTAGTTACAGGGGAGATCAGCCCCAGCATTTT. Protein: CASSYRGDQPQHF.

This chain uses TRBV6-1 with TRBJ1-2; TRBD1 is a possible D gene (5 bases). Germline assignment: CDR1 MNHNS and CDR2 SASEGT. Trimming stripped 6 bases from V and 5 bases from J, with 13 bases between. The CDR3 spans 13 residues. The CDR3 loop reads CASRAGRNYGYTF. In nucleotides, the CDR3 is TGTGCCAGCAGGGCGGGACGGAATTATGGCTACACCTTC.

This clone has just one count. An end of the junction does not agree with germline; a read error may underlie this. The CDR3 nucleotides read TGTGCCAGCAGGGGAGTGGTCTTC. It is translated as CASRGVVF. The rearrangement uses TRBV25-1 and TRBJ2-7, with D possibly being TRBD2 (5 bases). This CDR3 contains 8 residues. The germline V gene has CDR1 MGHDK and CDR2 SYGVNS.

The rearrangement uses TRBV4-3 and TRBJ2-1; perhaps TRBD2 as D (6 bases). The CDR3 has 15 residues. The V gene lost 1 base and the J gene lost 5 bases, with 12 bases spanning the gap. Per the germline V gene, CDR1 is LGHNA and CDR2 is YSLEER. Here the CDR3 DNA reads TGCGCCAGCAGCCAAGGGGCTAGCGTGAACAATGAGCAGTTCTTC. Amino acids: CASSQGASVNNEQFF.

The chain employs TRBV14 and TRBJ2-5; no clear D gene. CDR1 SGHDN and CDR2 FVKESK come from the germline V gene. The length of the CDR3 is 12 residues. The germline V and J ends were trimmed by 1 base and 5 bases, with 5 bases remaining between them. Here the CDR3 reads CASSQVMETQYF. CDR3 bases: TGTGCCAGCAGCCAAGTAATGGAGACCCAGTACTTC.